This T cell receptor (beta chain) was retrieved from a study of T cells in Graves' hyperthyroidism and ophthalmopathy. Pregnant or lactating patients were excluded, as were those with uncontrolled infection or other autoimmune disease. This clonotype was recorded at least ten times. Antigen: not known. Study findings and constraints: Through a model of 13 V-J features, ophthalmopathy was separated from stable hyperthyroidism.

Amplified TCR beta CDR3 regions derived from RNA transcripts. Carried out on the TCR CDR3, a first-round RT-PCR used the HTBI primer set. TCRdb analysed the multiplex PCR reads with MiXCR anew, one entry per CDR3 protein. Of a few hundred thousand distinct CDR3 sequences in the sample, 15% to 20% were seen once. What was sequenced was blood. The sequence derives from a woman under 40 with Graves' ophthalmopathy.

In nucleotides, the CDR3 is TGTGCCAGCAGCTTAGAAGGAGGCATATCCTACGAGCAGTACTTC. Amino acid sequence: CASSLEGGISYEQYF. J is TRBJ2-7 and V is TRBV11-2, with a possible D match to TRBD2 (5 bases). The CDR3 is made up of 15 amino acids. The germline V gene has CDR1 SGHAT and CDR2 FQNNGV. Trimming removed 0 bases from V and 1 base from J, with 10 bases in between.